The clone carrying this T cell receptor beta chain was recorded a few times. Its antigen is unidentified. This entry is derived from a study of regulatory T cells in long-lasting Graves disease. The study's findings and limits: Favored usage of TRBV28, TRBJ1-2 and TRBJ2-5 was recorded in persistent disease. Public clonotype sharing was higher in persistent than newly diagnosed patients. Graves' patients with persistent disease showed TCR diversity lower than patients newly diagnosed.

Germline CDR1 reads SGHRS; CDR2 reads YFSETQ. This CDR3 comprises 16 residues. Trimming shortened V by 4 bases and J by 9 bases, and 26 bases separated the two germline ends. With iRepertoire HTBI primers and Arm-PCR of CDR3 regions, TCR beta libraries were built. In the original processing: Across samples, about 56 TRBV and 12 to 15 TRBJ segments were found. TCRdb ran MiXCR on the multiplex PCR reads and lists one entry per CDR3 protein. The V and J calls were determined by TCRdb, not by the authors. Here the sample spans hundreds of thousands of distinct CDR3 sequences, about 30% being singletons. Indicated time point: persistent/refractory GD, antithyroid drugs over 5 years with positive TRAb. Extracted RNA from PBMCs served as the source of the TCR library.

The input for sequencing was peripheral blood mononuclear cells (PBMCs), taken when the disease was refractory, from a patient treated with antithyroid drugs. V is TRBV5-1 and J is TRBJ2-7; D is perhaps TRBD1 (7 bases). This clonotype was obtained from a female donor with Graves disease. CDR3: CASSETPWAGGNGQYF. CDR3 nucleotide sequence: TGCGCCAGCAGCGAGACCCCTTGGGCAGGGGGGAACGGGCAGTACTTC.